Given below is one T cell receptor (beta chain) in context. The V gene's germline CDR1 is SGDLS and CDR2 YYNGEE. CDR3 length: 15 amino acids. V was clipped by 3 bases and J by 2 bases; unmatched bases: 7. In the original analysis: Amplifying reference gene primers gave estimates of nucleated cell counts. This table comes from immunoSEQ multiplex PCR, and its TCRdb copy is limited to in-frame clones, with some not included. V, J and clone size reflect that table, while D and trimming were determined from the DNA. The sample shows 220,000 or so clones, 80% to 90% of them seen only once. The data belong to a study of blood T cell repertoires in COVID-19. Turning to the study itself: Acute and convalescent COVID-19 samples came from the United States, Italy and Spain. The cDNA or gDNA used as material had been derived from T cells, B-cell-depleted T cells, or PBMCs.

The chain is built from TRBV9 and TRBJ1-1, with 7 nucleotides matching TRBD1. The sequencing input was peripheral blood. This TCR was recovered from a woman between 55 and 75 years old who had recovered from COVID-19. The CDR3 here is CASSATGFRNTEAFF. The CDR3 DNA follows: TGTGCCAGCAGCGCGACAGGGTTTAGAAACACTGAAGCTTTCTTT.